These 24 T cell receptor beta chains came from one sample sequenced in a study of shared clonotypes between healthy human individuals. The protocol was immunoSEQ multiplex PCR, while the TCRdb copy is restricted to in-frame clones and leaves out a portion. This table has 950,000 to 1,200,000 clones, 70% to 80% appearing once. Sequencing was performed on memory CD4+ T cells from PBMCs. The subset here: CD45RA-negative fraction. These receptors came from a man aged 18 to 35 in good health. Some clones in this sample may be carry-over from other donors' samples.

This clone appeared a single time. The chain couples TRBV7-2 to TRBJ2-7; D perhaps matches TRBD2 (5 bases). From germline, CDR1 is SGHTA and CDR2 FQGNSA. The V and J ends lost 2 bases and 2 bases respectively, with 7 bases between them. This CDR3 comprises 13 residues. CDR3 protein: CASSLKGAYEQYF. The CDR3 bases are TGTGCCAGCAGCTTAAAGGGAGCCTACGAGCAGTACTTC. Filled out from reference TRBV7-2 and TRBJ2-7, the complete variable domain reads GAGVSQSPSNKVTEKGKDVELRCDPISGHTALYWYRQSLGQGLEFLIYFQGNSAPDKSGLPSDRFSAERTGGSVSTLTIQRTQQEDSAVYLCASSLKGAYEQYFGPGTRLTVT.

A note on this clone: The same CDR3 can be traced to other DNA sequences in this sample. V gene TRBV20-1 combines with J gene TRBJ2-3; perhaps TRBD2 as D (5 bases). CDR1 and CDR2 from the germline V gene are DFQATT and SNEGSKA (reference sequence). Deletions cut 6 bases from V and 4 bases from J, with 8 bases between. This CDR3 has 11 amino acids. CDR3 nucleotides: TGCAGTGCCGAGGGCGCAGATACGCAGTATTTT. The encoded protein is CSAEGADTQYF.

This clone came up once. This chain uses TRBV6-1 with TRBJ2-7, with D possibly matching TRBD2 (7 bases). V lost 5 bases and J 1 base, leaving 15 bases between the germline ends. The germline gives CDR1 MNHNS, CDR2 SASEGT. This CDR3 comprises 15 residues. CDR3 protein: CASSSGGRGSYEQYF. CDR3 coding DNA: TGTGCCAGCAGTTCGGGGGGCAGGGGATCCTACGAGCAGTACTTC.

The gene calls are TRBV18 and TRBJ1-5; D not resolved. V shed 6 bases and J shed 1 base, with 13 bases lying between them. The CDR3 runs 15 residues. Germline-derived CDR1 and CDR2 are KGHSH and LQKENI. In DNA, the CDR3 is TGTGCCAGCTCGGTCTATCCGGAGAGCAATCAGCCCCAGCATTTT. Protein product: CASSVYPESNQPQHF.

This clone was picked up many times. The chain uses TRBV9 and TRBJ2-6, with D perhaps TRBD1 (5 bases). Germline V lookup: CDR1 SGDLS, CDR2 YYNGEE. V shed 10 bases and J shed 0 bases, with 11 bases lying between them. This CDR3 has 14 residues. This CDR3 reads CASGPPSGANVLTF. CDR3 nucleotides: TGTGCCTCAGGGCCCCCCTCTGGGGCCAACGTCCTGACTTTC.

The genes are TRBV5-1 and TRBJ1-2, with D unclear. The CDR3 loop spans 13 amino acids. The V gene lost 0 bases and the J gene lost 4 bases, with 7 bases spanning the gap. CDR1 is SGHRS, CDR2 YFSETQ, per germline. The DNA for the CDR3 is TGCGCCAGCAGCTTGGGCAGGTTCTATGGCTACACCTTC. Protein sequence: CASSLGRFYGYTF.

The sample holds a few counts of this clone. This chain links TRBV30 with TRBJ1-5, with TRBD1 matching over 8 bases. The CDR3 extends over 14 amino acids. Germline lookup yields CDR1 GTSNPN and CDR2 SVGIG (reference sequence). V lost 1 base, J lost 5 bases, and 4 bases stayed unmatched. The CDR3 DNA reads as TGTGCCTGGAGTGACCTGACAGGGGATCAGCCCCAGCATTTT. This encodes CAWSDLTGDQPQHF.

This chain uses TRBV4-2 with TRBJ2-7; no clear D. CDR1 is LGHNA, CDR2 YNFKEQ, per germline. The V and J ends lost 1 base and 3 bases respectively, with 19 bases between them. This CDR3 contains 17 residues. CDR3 nucleotides: TGTGCCAGCAGCCAAGTGGCTCCAAGCGCCACCCTCTACGAGCAGTACTTC. Translating gives CASSQVAPSATLYEQYF.

This chain connects TRBV30 to TRBJ2-7; D may be TRBD1 (6 bases). The V and J ends lost 4 bases and 0 bases respectively, with 22 bases between them. The CDR3 has 17 residues. Germline assignment: CDR1 GTSNPN and CDR2 SVGIG (reference sequence). CDR3 sequence: CAWTDPRGVHPSYEQYF. CDR3 DNA: TGTGCCTGGACCGATCCCAGGGGAGTGCACCCCTCCTACGAGCAGTACTTC.

This clone was detected once. The chain has TRBV9 and TRBJ1-2, with D hard to call. The V end lost 4 bases, the J end lost 3 bases, and 10 bases lay between the germline ends. Per the germline V gene, CDR1 is SGDLS and CDR2 is YYNGEE. CDR3 length: 13 residues. As DNA, the CDR3 is TGTGCCAGCAGCCTTAGTGAGGACTATGGCTACACCTTC. As protein: CASSLSEDYGYTF.

This sequence joins TRBV6-4 and TRBJ2-2, with a weak D call TRBD1 (6 bases). Per germline, CDR1 MRHNA and CDR2 SNTAGT. V lost 6 bases, J lost 1 base, and 9 bases lay in between. This CDR3 region has 14 residues. The CDR3 sequence: CASRTDRNTGELFF. The CDR3 DNA sequence: TGTGCCAGCAGAACGGACAGGAACACCGGGGAGCTGTTTTTT.

This chain uses TRBV4-3 with TRBJ2-1; 12 bases agree with TRBD2. The ends lost 0 bases at V and 9 bases at J; junction bases unmatched: 6. The CDR3 loop spans 16 amino acids. Germline lookup yields CDR1 LGHNA and CDR2 YSLEER. The CDR3 DNA reads as TGCGCCAGCAGCCAAGACCGGACTAGCGGGACGGGTGAGCAGTTCTTC. Its protein is CASSQDRTSGTGEQFF.

The rearrangement links TRBV5-6 to TRBJ1-2, with D perhaps TRBD1 (5 bases). The germline V gene encodes CDR1 SGHDT and CDR2 YYEEEE. V lost 4 bases and J lost 5, with 15 bases in between. The CDR3 length is 14 residues. The CDR3 DNA sequence: TGTGCCAGCAGCCCGTCGGCGGGGCTGTATGGCTACACCTTC. Protein sequence: CASSPSAGLYGYTF.

The rearrangement links TRBV7-7 to TRBJ1-3; unclear D gene. With 5 bases removed from V and 4 bases from J, the gap between germline ends came to 18 bases. CDR3 size: 16 residues. Germline assignment: CDR1 SSHAT and CDR2 FNYEAQ (reference sequence). CDR3 in amino acids: CASSPGVGLGGNTIYF. The CDR3 DNA is TGTGCCAGCAGCCCCGGGGTGGGTTTGGGGGGAAACACCATATATTTT.

CDR3 sequence (DNA): TGTGCCAGCAGCTTAGTCGGGGTCGAGACCCAGTACTTC. Residues: CASSLVGVETQYF. This chain connects TRBV7-9 to TRBJ2-5; D is possibly TRBD2 (5 bases). Per germline, CDR1 SEHNR and CDR2 FQNEAQ (reference sequence). V lost 1 base and J 5 bases, leaving 8 bases between the germline ends. This CDR3 spans 13 amino acids.

This chain uses TRBV5-1 with TRBJ2-7; possible D gene TRBD2, 6 bases. With 3 bases removed from V and 0 bases from J, the gap between germline ends came to 10 bases. The CDR3 extends over 14 amino acids. CDR1 is SGHRS, CDR2 YFSETQ, per germline. The CDR3 coding sequence is TGCGCCAGCAGCTCCGGCGGGAACTCCTACGAGCAGTACTTC. Its protein is CASSSGGNSYEQYF.

V and J are TRBV5-1 and TRBJ2-1; possibly TRBD2 for D (5 bases). CDR1 and CDR2 (germline): SGHRS, YFSETQ. The CDR3 extends over 14 amino acids. Between the trimmed V and J ends, which lost 0 bases and 10 bases, there was a span of 14 bases. CDR3 residues: CASSLVPSQLEQFF. CDR3 sequence (DNA): TGCGCCAGCAGCTTGGTGCCTAGCCAGTTGGAGCAGTTCTTC.

The V call is TRBV6-1, the J call TRBJ1-4; D is possibly TRBD1 (6 bases). Between the trimmed V and J ends, which lost 2 bases and 0 bases, there was a span of 16 bases. CDR1 is MNHNS and CDR2 is SASEGT in the germline V gene. The CDR3 length is 18 residues. The CDR3: CASSEWGLYKTTNEKLFF. The CDR3 coding sequence is TGTGCCAGCAGTGAATGGGGGCTATACAAGACAACTAATGAAAAACTGTTTTTT.

V usage is TRBV7-3 and J usage is TRBJ2-1, with D possibly being TRBD1 or TRBD2 (5 bases each). This CDR3 has 12 residues. Germline assignment: CDR1 SGHTA and CDR2 FQGTGA. Deletions cut 5 bases from V and 12 bases from J, with 14 bases between. CDR3 region: CASSKDIGGQFF. The DNA for the CDR3 is TGTGCCAGCAGCAAGGACATCGGAGGGCAGTTCTTC. Looking up the rest from reference TRBV7-3 and TRBJ2-1 gives the full variable domain: GAGVSQTPSNKVTEKGKYVELRCDPISGHTALYWYRQSLGQGPEFLIYFQGTGAADDSGLPNDRFFAVRPEGSVSTLKIQRTERGDSAVYLCASSKDIGGQFFGPGTRLTVL.

In its sample, this clone was seen a few times. The gene calls are TRBV6-6 and TRBJ1-5, with a possible D match to TRBD1 (5 bases). V was clipped by 8 bases and J by 5 bases, with 13 bases between them. The germline gives CDR1 MNHNY, CDR2 SVGAGI (reference sequence). This CDR3 comprises 13 residues. This CDR3 is CASSSTVYQPQHF. In nucleotides, the CDR3 is TGTGCCAGCTCCTCGACAGTGTATCAGCCCCAGCATTTT.

The rearrangement joins TRBV7-9 to TRBJ2-3; TRBD2 matches 8 bases. Germline CDR1 reads SEHNR; CDR2 reads FQNEAQ (reference sequence). V lost 5 bases, J lost 8 bases, and 9 bases stayed unmatched. The CDR3 totals 14 residues. The DNA of the CDR3 is TGTGCCAGCAGCATCGGGACTAGTCTCGCTACGCAGTATTTT. It specifies CASSIGTSLATQYF.

V usage is TRBV7-9 and J usage is TRBJ2-5, with unresolved D. Trimming took 2 bases from V and 3 from J, leaving 10 bases between them. The CDR3 length is 14 residues. Germline CDR1 is SEHNR and CDR2 is FQNEAQ (reference sequence). DNA for the CDR3: TGTGCCAGCAGCTTAATTGGAAGGAAAGAGACCCAGTACTTC. It yields the protein CASSLIGRKETQYF.

The chain uses TRBV7-2 and TRBJ2-7, with 7 positions matching TRBD2. CDR3 length: 18 residues. Germline V gene data show CDR1 as SGHTA and CDR2 as FQGNSA. J was trimmed by 0 bases and V by 7 bases; bases with no gene match: 18. CDR3 in DNA: TGTGCCAGCACCTCCCCGGCCGGAGCTAGCGGAAGCTCCTACGAGCAGTACTTC. Translation: CASTSPAGASGSSYEQYF.

V gene TRBV7-8 combines with J gene TRBJ2-3; the D is unclear. Germline lookup yields CDR1 SGHVS and CDR2 FQNEAQ. The CDR3 has 15 residues. The V end was cut by 2 bases, the J end by 0 bases, with 9 bases between. CDR3 sequence (DNA): TGTGCCAGCAGCTTAAACTACCATAGCACAGATACGCAGTATTTT. This sequence encodes CASSLNYHSTDTQYF.